The clone carrying this TCR beta chain has more than one count but fewer than ten. As part of library construction, unique molecular identifiers were attached to individual cDNA molecules. TCRdb redid the calling of the 5' RACE reads with MiXCR, one entry per CDR3 protein. The sample records 40,000 to 50,000 distinct CDR3 sequences, about 5.2% being singletons. CDR1 and CDR2 from the germline V gene are SQVTM and ANQGSEA. CDR3 length: 11 residues. The V end was cut by 7 bases, the J end by 9 bases, with 13 bases between. These data belong to a study of early T cells in non-severe SARS-CoV-2 infection.

This material consisted of whole blood, taken at baseline. The chain uses TRBV29-1 and TRBJ2-1; no clear D. This sequence originates from an adult who was a healthcare worker with PCR-confirmed SARS-CoV-2 infection or an uninfected control (not recorded which). For the CDR3, the DNA is TGCAGCGCCCCTCTGGGCGCTGAGCAGTTCTTC. This translates into CSAPLGAEQFF.